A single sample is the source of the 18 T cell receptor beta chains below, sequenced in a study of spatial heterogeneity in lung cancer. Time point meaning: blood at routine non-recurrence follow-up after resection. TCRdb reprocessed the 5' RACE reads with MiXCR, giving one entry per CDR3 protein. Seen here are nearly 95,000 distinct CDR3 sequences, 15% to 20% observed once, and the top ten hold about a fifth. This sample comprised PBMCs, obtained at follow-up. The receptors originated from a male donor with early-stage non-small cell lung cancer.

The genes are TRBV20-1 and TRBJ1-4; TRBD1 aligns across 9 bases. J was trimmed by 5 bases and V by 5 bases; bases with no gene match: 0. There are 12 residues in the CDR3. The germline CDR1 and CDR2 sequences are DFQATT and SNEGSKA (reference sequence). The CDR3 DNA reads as TGCAGTGCTGGGACAGGGAATGAAAAACTGTTTTTT. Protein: CSAGTGNEKLFF.

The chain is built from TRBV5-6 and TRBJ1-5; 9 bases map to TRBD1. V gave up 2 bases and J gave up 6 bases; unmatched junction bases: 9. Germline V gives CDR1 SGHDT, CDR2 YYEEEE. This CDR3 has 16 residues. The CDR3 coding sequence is TGTGCCAGCAGCTTCTACGGGACAGGGATTCCTCAGCCCCAGCATTTT. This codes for CASSFYGTGIPQPQHF.

The chain's CDR3 is CASSEGTDLPPTNEKLFF. CDR3 nucleotide sequence: TGTGCCAGCAGCGAGGGGACAGATCTTCCTCCAACTAATGAAAAACTGTTTTTT. The genes are TRBV6-2 or TRBV6-3 and TRBJ1-4; 7 positions agree with TRBD1. CDR3 length: 18 residues. Looked up from germline, CDR1 is MNHEY and CDR2 is SVGEGT. The junction had 13 bases not matched to a gene; V was cut back by 6 bases and J by 0 bases.

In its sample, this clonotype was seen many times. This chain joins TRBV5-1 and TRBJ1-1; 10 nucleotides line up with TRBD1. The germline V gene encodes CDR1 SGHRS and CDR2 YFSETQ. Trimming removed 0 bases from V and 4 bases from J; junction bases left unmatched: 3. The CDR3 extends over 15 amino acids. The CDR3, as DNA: TGCGCCAGCAGCTTGGACCGGACAGGGGGCACTGAAGCTTTCTTT. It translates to CASSLDRTGGTEAFF. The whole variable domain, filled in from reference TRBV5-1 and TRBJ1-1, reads KAGVTQTPRYLIKTRGQQVTLSCSPISGHRSVSWYQQTPGQGLQFLFEYFSETQRNKGNFPGRFSGRQFSNSRSEMNVSTLELGDSALYLCASSLDRTGGTEAFFGQGTRLTVV.

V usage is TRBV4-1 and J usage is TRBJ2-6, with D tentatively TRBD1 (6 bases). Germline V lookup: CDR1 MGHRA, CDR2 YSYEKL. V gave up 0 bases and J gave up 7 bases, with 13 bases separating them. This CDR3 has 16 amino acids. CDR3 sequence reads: CASSQEDLGTANVLTF. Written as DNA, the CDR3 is TGCGCCAGCAGCCAAGAAGACCTTGGGACAGCCAACGTCCTGACTTTC.

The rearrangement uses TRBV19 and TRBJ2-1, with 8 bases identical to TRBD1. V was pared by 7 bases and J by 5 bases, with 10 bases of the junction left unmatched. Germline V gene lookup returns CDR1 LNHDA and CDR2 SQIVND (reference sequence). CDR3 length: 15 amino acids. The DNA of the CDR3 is TGTGCCAGTAAGGCCGAGGGGACAGGCAACAATGAGCAGTTCTTC. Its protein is CASKAEGTGNNEQFF.

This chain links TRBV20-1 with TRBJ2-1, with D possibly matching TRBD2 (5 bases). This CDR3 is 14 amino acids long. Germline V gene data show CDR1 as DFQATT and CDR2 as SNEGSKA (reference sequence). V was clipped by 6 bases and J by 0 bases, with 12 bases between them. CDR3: CSAADSSSYNEQFF. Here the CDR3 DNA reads TGCAGTGCCGCGGACTCTAGCTCCTACAATGAGCAGTTCTTC.

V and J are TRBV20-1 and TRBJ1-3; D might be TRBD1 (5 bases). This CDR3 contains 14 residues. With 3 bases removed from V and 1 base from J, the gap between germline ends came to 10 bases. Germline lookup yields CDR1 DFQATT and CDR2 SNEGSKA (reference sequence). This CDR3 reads CSARYGTSGNTIYF. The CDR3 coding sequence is TGCAGTGCTAGGTATGGGACTTCTGGAAACACCATATATTTT.

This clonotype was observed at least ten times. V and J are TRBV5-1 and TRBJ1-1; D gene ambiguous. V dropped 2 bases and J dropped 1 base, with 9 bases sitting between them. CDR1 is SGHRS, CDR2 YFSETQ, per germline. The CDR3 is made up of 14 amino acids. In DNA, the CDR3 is TGCGCCAGCAGCTTAGGAAGGGAGAACACTGAAGCTTTCTTT. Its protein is CASSLGRENTEAFF.

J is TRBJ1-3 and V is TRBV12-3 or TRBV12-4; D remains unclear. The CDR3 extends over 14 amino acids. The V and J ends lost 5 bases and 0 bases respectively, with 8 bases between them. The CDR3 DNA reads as TGTGCCAGCAGTCTAAAGACCTCTGGAAACACCATATATTTT. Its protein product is CASSLKTSGNTIYF.

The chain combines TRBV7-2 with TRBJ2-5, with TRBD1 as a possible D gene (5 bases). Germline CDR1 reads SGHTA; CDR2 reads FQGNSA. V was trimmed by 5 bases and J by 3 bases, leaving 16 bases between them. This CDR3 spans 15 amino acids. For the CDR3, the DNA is TGTGCCAGCAGCCCAACAGGAGTTACTAAAGAGACCCAGTACTTC. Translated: CASSPTGVTKETQYF.

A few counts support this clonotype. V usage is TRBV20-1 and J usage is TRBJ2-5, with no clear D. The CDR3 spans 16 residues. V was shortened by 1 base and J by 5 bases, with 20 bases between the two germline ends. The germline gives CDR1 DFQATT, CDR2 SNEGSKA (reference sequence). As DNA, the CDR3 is TGCAGTGCTAGAGGCCGACTTGTAGCTCTGAGCGAGACCCAGTACTTC. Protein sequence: CSARGRLVALSETQYF.

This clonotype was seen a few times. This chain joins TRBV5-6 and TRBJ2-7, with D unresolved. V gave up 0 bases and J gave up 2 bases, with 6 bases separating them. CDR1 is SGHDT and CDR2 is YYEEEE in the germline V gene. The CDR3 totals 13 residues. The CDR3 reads CASSLGNTYEQYF. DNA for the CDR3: TGTGCCAGCAGCTTGGGGAATACCTACGAGCAGTACTTC. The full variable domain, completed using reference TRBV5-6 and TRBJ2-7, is DAGVTQSPTHLIKTRGQQVTLRCSPKSGHDTVSWYQQALGQGPQFIFQYYEEEERQRGNFPDRFSGHQFPNYSSELNVNALLLGDSALYLCASSLGNTYEQYFGPGTRLTVT.

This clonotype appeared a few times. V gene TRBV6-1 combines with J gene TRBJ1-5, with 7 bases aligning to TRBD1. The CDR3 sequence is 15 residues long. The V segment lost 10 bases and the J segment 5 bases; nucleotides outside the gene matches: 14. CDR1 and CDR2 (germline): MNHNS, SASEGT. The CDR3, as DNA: TGTGCCACCCTCCGACAGGGCGGTTCTGATCAGCCCCAGCATTTT. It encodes CATLRQGGSDQPQHF.

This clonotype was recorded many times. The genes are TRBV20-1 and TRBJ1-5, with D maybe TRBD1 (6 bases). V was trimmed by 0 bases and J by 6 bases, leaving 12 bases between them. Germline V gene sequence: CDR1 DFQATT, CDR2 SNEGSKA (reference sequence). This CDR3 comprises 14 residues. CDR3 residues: CSARDLQGVQPQHF. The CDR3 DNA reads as TGCAGTGCTAGAGACCTACAGGGAGTTCAGCCCCAGCATTTT.

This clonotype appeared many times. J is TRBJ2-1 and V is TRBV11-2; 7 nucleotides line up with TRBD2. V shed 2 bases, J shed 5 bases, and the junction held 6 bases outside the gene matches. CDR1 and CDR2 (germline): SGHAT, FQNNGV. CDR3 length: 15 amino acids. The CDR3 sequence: CASSLIAGLNNEQFF. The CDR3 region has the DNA TGTGCCAGCAGCTTAATAGCGGGTCTTAACAATGAGCAGTTCTTC.

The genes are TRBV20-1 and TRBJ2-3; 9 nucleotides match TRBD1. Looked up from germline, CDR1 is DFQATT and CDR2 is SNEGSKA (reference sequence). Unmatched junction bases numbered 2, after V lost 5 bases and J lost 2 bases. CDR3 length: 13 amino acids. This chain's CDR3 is CSADRGNTDTQYF. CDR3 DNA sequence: TGCAGTGCTGACAGGGGGAACACAGATACGCAGTATTTT.

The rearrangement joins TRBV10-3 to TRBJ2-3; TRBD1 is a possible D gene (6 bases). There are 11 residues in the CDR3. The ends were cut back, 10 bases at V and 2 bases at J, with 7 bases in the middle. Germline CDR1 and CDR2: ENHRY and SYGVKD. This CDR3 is CATGDTDTQYF. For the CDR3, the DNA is TGTGCCACAGGGGACACAGATACGCAGTATTTT.